The table lists the clone carrying this T cell receptor (beta chain) with a count of one. The sample comes from a study of blood T cell repertoires in COVID-19. On the study more broadly: Sources were T cells, B-cell-depleted T cells, or PBMCs; the material itself was cDNA or gDNA.

The method was immunoSEQ multiplex PCR; TCRdb's version includes in-frame clones alone and lacks a portion of them. The table shows about 350,000 clones, with around nine tenths occurring only once. Germline CDR1 WNHNN, CDR2 SYGVQD (reference sequence). CDR3 length equals 14 residues. Trimming shortened V by 2 bases and J by 5 bases, and 10 bases separated the two germline ends. The V call is TRBV10-1, the J call TRBJ2-1; D not resolved. This clonotype originated in a woman in her 70s with COVID-19, enrolled during active disease. The sample consisted of peripheral blood. This chain's CDR3 is CASSEGGENNEQFF. Here the CDR3 DNA reads TGCGCCAGCAGTGAGGGTGGAGAGAACAATGAGCAGTTCTTC.